The 11 T cell receptor beta chains below were found in one sample sequenced in a study of regulatory T cells in long-lasting Graves disease. Documented time point: newly diagnosed GD, antithyroid drugs for less than 3 months. PBMC-extracted RNA yielded the TCR library. Sequencing libraries for TCR beta were prepared with iRepertoire HTBI primers and Arm-PCR of CDR3 regions. TCRdb reprocessed the multiplex PCR reads with MiXCR, giving one entry per CDR3 protein. Of about 450,000 distinct CDR3 sequences in the sample, 14% were seen once. Another study also made use of these data, one on T cells in Graves' hyperthyroidism and ophthalmopathy.

The specimen comprised peripheral blood mononuclear cells (PBMCs), sampled at new diagnosis, from a patient treated with antithyroid drugs. The receptors here all came from a woman between 45 and 65 years old with Graves disease.

This clonotype was counted between two and nine times. The J gene is TRBJ2-3, the V gene TRBV9, with D hard to call. The CDR3 sequence is 16 residues long. V was shortened by 0 bases and J by 2 bases, with 13 bases between the two germline ends. Germline lookup yields CDR1 SGDLS and CDR2 YYNGEE. CDR3 loop: CASSVAPKGTTDTQYF. DNA for the CDR3: TGTGCCAGCAGCGTAGCCCCGAAAGGAACCACAGATACGCAGTATTTT.

The chain recombines TRBV13 with TRBJ2-5; D is perhaps TRBD2 (5 bases). This CDR3 region has 14 residues. The germline CDR1 and CDR2 sequences are PRHDT and FYEKMQ (reference sequence). V was trimmed by 3 bases and J by 7 bases, leaving 15 bases between them. The DNA of the CDR3 is TGTGCCAGCAGCTTTAGCCTAACGGAGGCGACCCAGTACTTC. It translates to CASSFSLTEATQYF. The whole variable domain, remainder taken from reference TRBV13 and TRBJ2-5, is AAGVIQSPRHLIKEKRETATLKCYPIPRHDTVYWYQQGPGQDPQFLISFYEKMQSDKGSIPDRFSAQQFSDYHSELNMSSLELGDSALYFCASSFSLTEATQYFGPGTRLLVL.

This clonotype appeared many times. The rearrangement joins TRBV6-2 or TRBV6-3 to TRBJ2-7; possible D gene TRBD2, 6 bases. V gave up 6 bases and J gave up 10 bases, with 19 bases separating them. This CDR3 region has 13 residues. Germline CDR1 and CDR2: MNHEY and SVGEGT. The CDR3 sequence is CASSPPPGEQQYF. The CDR3 coding sequence is TGTGCCAGCAGCCCGCCCCCGGGGGAGCAACAGTACTTC.

This clonotype was seen ten or more times. The chain combines TRBV12-3 or TRBV12-4 with TRBJ1-1; perhaps TRBD1 as D (6 bases). The CDR3 covers 13 residues. The V gene lost 5 bases and the J gene lost 7 bases, with 14 bases spanning the gap. The CDR3 nucleotides read TGTGCCAGCAGTACCGGGACAACTAATGAAGCTTTCTTT. The encoded protein is CASSTGTTNEAFF.

This clonotype has at least ten counts. V is TRBV20-1 and J is TRBJ2-2, with D tentatively TRBD1 or TRBD2 (5 bases each). Germline values: CDR1 DFQATT, CDR2 SNEGSKA (reference sequence). Trimming removed 3 bases from V and 5 bases from J, with 13 bases in between. The CDR3 spans 14 residues. This CDR3 reads CSASGGEGTGELFF. The CDR3 coding sequence is TGCAGTGCTAGCGGCGGTGAGGGGACCGGGGAGCTGTTTTTT.

This clonotype showed up just a few times. The chain is built from TRBV4-1 and TRBJ1-2, with D unresolved. Trimming took off 0 bases at V and 6 bases at J, with 8 bases between the two ends. The CDR3 has 13 amino acids. CDR1 and CDR2 (germline): MGHRA, YSYEKL. This CDR3 reads CASSQEEADGYTF. CDR3 bases: TGCGCCAGCAGCCAAGAGGAAGCTGATGGCTACACCTTC.

This clonotype turned up a few times. V and J are TRBV4-1 and TRBJ2-7; 12 bases line up with TRBD2. CDR1 is MGHRA and CDR2 is YSYEKL in the germline V gene. CDR3 length: 15 amino acids. J lost 4 bases, V lost 0 bases, and 1 base had no gene match. The CDR3 loop is CASSQDTSGGYEQYF. The CDR3 DNA reads TGCGCCAGCAGCCAAGACACTAGCGGGGGGTACGAGCAGTACTTC.

This clonotype was detected a few times. V is TRBV4-1 and J is TRBJ2-7, with D possibly being TRBD2 (5 bases). V was pared by 1 base and J by 7 bases, with 14 bases between. CDR1 MGHRA and CDR2 YSYEKL come from the germline V gene. This CDR3 is 14 amino acids long. CDR3 region: CASSQASLRGEQYF. CDR3 coding DNA: TGCGCCAGCAGCCAAGCCTCACTTAGAGGGGAGCAGTACTTC.

This clonotype was observed a handful of times. The chain joins TRBV20-1 to TRBJ2-4; 12 bases are a match to TRBD2. This CDR3 spans 18 amino acids. V trimming: 0 bases; J trimming: 3 bases; junction bases outside the gene matches: 9. CDR1 and CDR2 from the germline V gene are DFQATT and SNEGSKA (reference sequence). CDR3 in amino acids: CSARDGLAGGPGKNIQYF. DNA of the CDR3: TGCAGTGCTAGAGATGGGCTAGCGGGAGGGCCTGGCAAAAACATTCAGTACTTC.

This clonotype was found a few times. The J gene is TRBJ2-1, the V gene TRBV6-1, with D tentatively TRBD2 (6 bases). Trimming removed 6 bases at V and 7 bases at J, with 10 bases between. This CDR3 has 12 amino acids. Per the germline V gene, CDR1 is MNHNS and CDR2 is SASEGT. CDR3 residues: CASSPGVNEQFF. The CDR3 nucleotides read TGTGCCAGCAGCCCGGGAGTGAATGAGCAGTTCTTC.

This clonotype was observed at least ten times. CDR3 in amino acids: CASSEGGAGEQFF. Here the CDR3 DNA reads TGTGCCAGCAGTGAAGGAGGGGCGGGAGAGCAGTTCTTC. The V call is TRBV2, the J call TRBJ2-1; weak D call: TRBD2 (6 bases). V gave up 1 base and J gave up 10 bases, with 11 bases separating them. This CDR3 is built from 13 residues. The germline CDR1 and CDR2 sequences are SNHLY and FYNNEI. The whole variable domain, remainder taken from reference TRBV2 and TRBJ2-1, is EPEVTQTPSHQVTQMGQEVILRCVPISNHLYFYWYRQILGQKVEFLVSFYNNEISEKSEIFDDQFSVERPDGSNFTLKIRSTKLEDSAMYFCASSEGGAGEQFFGPGTRLTVL.